Below are 25 T cell receptor beta chains sequenced from a single sample in a study of T-cell memory formation after mild COVID-19. MiXCR, applied by TCRdb to the 5' RACE reads, yields one record per CDR3 protein. The sample records approximately 240,000 distinct CDR3 sequences, less than 20% being singletons. Sequencing input: PBMCs or a T cell subset sorted from them (not recorded which). These receptors all come from a man younger than 35 who had mild COVID-19 (a few samples of this study predate the infection). Cell type and time point are not known.

This clonotype was detected many times. In nucleotides, the CDR3 is TGTGCCAGCAGCTTAGGGACTAGCAGCGATACGCAGTATTTT. Translating it yields CASSLGTSSDTQYF. V and J are TRBV7-3 and TRBJ2-3, with TRBD2 matching over 9 bases. Trimming cost V 2 bases and J 6 bases; bases outside gene matches: 3. The germline V gene has CDR1 SGHTA and CDR2 FQGTGA. The CDR3 runs to 14 residues.

CDR3 residues: CATIYRGGSPLHF. The DNA for the CDR3 is TGTGCCACCATTTACAGGGGGGGTTCACCCCTCCACTTT. V is TRBV10-3 and J is TRBJ1-6; TRBD1 matches 8 bases. The CDR3 has 13 amino acids. From germline, CDR1 is ENHRY and CDR2 SYGVKD. V trimming: 10 bases; J trimming: 9 bases; junction bases outside the gene matches: 8.

The chain carries TRBV7-7 and TRBJ2-1, with D tentatively TRBD1 (6 bases). This CDR3 contains 15 residues. V was pared by 3 bases and J by 7 bases, with 16 bases between. The V gene's germline CDR1 is SSHAT and CDR2 FNYEAQ (reference sequence). CDR3 protein: CASSFNLGGSNEQFF. CDR3 nucleotide sequence: TGTGCCAGCAGCTTTAATTTAGGGGGTTCAAATGAGCAGTTCTTC.

The rearrangement links TRBV20-1 to TRBJ2-5; D call uncertain. The CDR3 is 11 residues long. V was pared by 5 bases and J by 7 bases, with 11 bases between. Germline V gives CDR1 DFQATT, CDR2 SNEGSKA (reference sequence). The CDR3 spells CSAPTLVTQYF. As DNA, the CDR3 is TGCAGTGCTCCGACCTTGGTGACCCAGTACTTC.

In this sample, this clonotype turned up many times. The chain carries TRBV5-1 and TRBJ1-6, with TRBD1 matching 7 bases. CDR3 size: 15 residues. Per germline, CDR1 SGHRS and CDR2 YFSETQ. Unmatched junction bases numbered 4, after V lost 0 bases and J lost 7 bases. The CDR3 region is CASSLGGQINSPLHF. In DNA form, the CDR3 reads TGCGCCAGCAGCTTGGGGGGACAGATAAATTCACCCCTCCACTTT.

V and J are TRBV4-3 and TRBJ1-2; no definite D call. CDR3 length: 13 residues. The germline gives CDR1 LGHNA, CDR2 YSLEER. Trimming left V 1 base short and J 4 bases short, with 7 bases between. CDR3 in amino acids: CASSQAGVYGYTF. Here the CDR3 DNA reads TGCGCCAGCAGCCAAGCCGGGGTCTATGGCTACACCTTC.

The genes are TRBV15 and TRBJ2-1; TRBD2 agrees at 12 bases. The J segment lost 4 bases and the V segment lost 5 bases, leaving 9 bases of the junction unmatched. Germline V gene data show CDR1 as LNHNV and CDR2 as YYDKDF (reference sequence). The CDR3 has 17 amino acids. CDR3 region: CATSPHIGTSGYNEQFF. DNA of the CDR3: TGTGCCACCAGCCCACATATCGGGACTAGCGGGTACAATGAGCAGTTCTTC.

This clonotype was seen only a few times. This chain connects TRBV2 to TRBJ1-1; D is unclear. The CDR3 consists of 14 residues. Trimming stripped 1 base from V and 5 bases from J, with 11 bases between. CDR1 and CDR2 (germline): SNHLY, FYNNEI. The CDR3 protein is CASSEGKSTTEAFF. DNA for the CDR3: TGTGCCAGCAGTGAAGGGAAGTCTACGACTGAAGCTTTCTTT.

CDR3 in DNA: TGTGCCAGCAGCCGACAGAACACTGAAGCTTTCTTT. As protein: CASSRQNTEAFF. The chain is built from TRBV4-2 and TRBJ1-1; D unresolved. Trimming removed 4 bases at V and 1 base at J, with 4 bases between. Germline V gene data show CDR1 as LGHNA and CDR2 as YNFKEQ. The length of the CDR3 is 12 residues.

This chain joins TRBV18 and TRBJ1-2; TRBD1 matches 8 bases. V was pared by 5 bases and J by 0 bases, with 11 bases of the junction left unmatched. The length of the CDR3 is 17 residues. CDR1 KGHSH and CDR2 LQKENI come from the germline V gene. The CDR3 DNA follows: TGTGCCAGCTCAACAGGACAGGGTAGGAGAGCTAACTATGGCTACACCTTC. Translating it yields CASSTGQGRRANYGYTF.

The rearrangement links TRBV6-1 to TRBJ1-6; D may be TRBD1 (6 bases). The CDR3 is 17 residues long. Germline CDR1 reads MNHNS; CDR2 reads SASEGT. With 0 bases removed from V and 7 bases from J, the gap between germline ends came to 16 bases. CDR3 coding DNA: TGTGCCAGCAGTGAAGCGGGGCCTAGGCAGGGGAATTCACCCCTCCACTTT. It is translated as CASSEAGPRQGNSPLHF.

The V and J genes are TRBV3-1 and TRBJ2-2; D gene ambiguous. With 1 base removed from V and 7 bases from J, the gap between germline ends came to 7 bases. CDR1 and CDR2 from the germline V gene are LGHDT and YNNKEL (reference sequence). The CDR3 is 13 amino acids. CDR3 bases: TGTGCCAGCAGCCAAGTGCTTGACGGGGAGCTGTTTTTT. Amino acids: CASSQVLDGELFF. The entire variable domain, with the rest obtained from reference TRBV3-1 and TRBJ2-2, is as follows: DTAVSQTPKYLVTQMGNDKSIKCEQNLGHDTMYWYKQDSKKFLKIMFSYNNKELIINETVPNRFSPKSPDKAHLNLHINSLELGDSAVYFCASSQVLDGELFFGEGSRLTVL.

The chain employs TRBV7-9 and TRBJ1-5; D gene uncertain. Trimming removed 5 bases at V and 5 bases at J, with 10 bases between. In germline, CDR1 is SEHNR, CDR2 FQNEAQ (reference sequence). The CDR3 runs to 13 residues. The CDR3 DNA reads TGTGCCAGCAGCCTAAAGGGCGATCAGCCCCAGCATTTT. It codes for CASSLKGDQPQHF.

This clonotype was seen repeatedly, ten times or more. The chain uses TRBV7-9 and TRBJ1-1; 7 bases match TRBD1. The germline CDR1 and CDR2 sequences are SEHNR and FQNEAQ (reference sequence). The CDR3 runs 14 residues. V shed 4 bases and J 3 bases; nucleotides not matched to a gene: 5. The CDR3 protein is CASSSTGLYTEAFF. The CDR3 coding sequence is TGTGCCAGCAGCTCGACAGGGCTTTACACTGAAGCTTTCTTT.

This clonotype was observed a few times. The chain combines TRBV2 with TRBJ2-3, with 7 bases lining up with TRBD1. The CDR3 runs to 14 residues. Looked up from germline, CDR1 is SNHLY and CDR2 is FYNNEI. V shed 10 bases and J 3 bases; nucleotides not matched to a gene: 10. This CDR3 reads CATGLGQRTDTQYF. Here the CDR3 DNA reads TGTGCCACCGGTTTGGGACAGAGGACAGATACGCAGTATTTT.

This clonotype has only a few counts. The genes are TRBV6-5 and TRBJ1-5; D ambiguous. CDR1 MNHEY and CDR2 SVGAGI come from the germline V gene. V was clipped by 2 bases and J by 4 bases, with 9 bases between them. The CDR3 sequence is 14 residues long. For the CDR3, the DNA is TGTGCCAGCAGTTACGGAAAGGCGAATCAGCCCCAGCATTTT. Protein sequence: CASSYGKANQPQHF.

The chain uses TRBV5-1 and TRBJ1-5; no reliable D call. The CDR3 is 14 residues long. Trimming left V 4 bases short and J 4 bases short, with 12 bases between. Germline V lookup: CDR1 SGHRS, CDR2 YFSETQ. The CDR3 reads CASSQDGRNQPQHF. The CDR3 DNA follows: TGCGCCAGCAGCCAGGACGGACGGAATCAGCCCCAGCATTTT. The full variable domain, its missing parts supplied by reference TRBV5-1 and TRBJ1-5, is KAGVTQTPRYLIKTRGQQVTLSCSPISGHRSVSWYQQTPGQGLQFLFEYFSETQRNKGNFPGRFSGRQFSNSRSEMNVSTLELGDSALYLCASSQDGRNQPQHFGDGTRLSIL.

The rearrangement uses TRBV4-2 and TRBJ1-4; possible D gene TRBD1, 6 bases. Germline V lookup: CDR1 LGHNA, CDR2 YNFKEQ. V lost 3 bases and J 7 bases, leaving 18 bases between the germline ends. CDR3 length: 16 amino acids. The chain's CDR3 is CASSHGTPPGGEKLFF. The CDR3 DNA reads as TGTGCCAGCAGCCACGGGACACCCCCGGGAGGTGAAAAACTGTTTTTT.

On this clonotype itself: The junction departs from germline at one end; a sequencing error may be responsible. The chain has TRBV7-2 and TRBJ2-5; D gene unclear. The germline V gene encodes CDR1 SGHTA and CDR2 FQGNSA. The CDR3 is 11 residues long. CDR3 sequence: CASSLFWTQYF. The CDR3 nucleotides read TGTGCCAGTAGCTTATTTTGGACCCAGTACTTC.

This clonotype appeared many times. The rearrangement links TRBV29-1 to TRBJ1-2; 8 positions match TRBD1. The V segment lost 4 bases and the J segment 9 bases; nucleotides outside the gene matches: 4. The CDR3 has 11 amino acids. The germline gives CDR1 SQVTM, CDR2 ANQGSEA. The CDR3 loop reads CSVGRDRRYTF. The CDR3, as DNA: TGCAGCGTTGGCCGGGACAGGCGCTACACCTTC.

The V and J genes are TRBV20-1 and TRBJ1-5; D is unclear. The germline V and J ends were trimmed by 3 bases and 9 bases, with 18 bases remaining between them. The CDR3 consists of 14 residues. The germline CDR1 and CDR2 sequences are DFQATT and SNEGSKA (reference sequence). The CDR3 DNA reads as TGCAGTGCTAGCCAGGCCGGCTCCTTAACGCCCCAGCATTTT. It translates to CSASQAGSLTPQHF.

This chain links TRBV12-3 or TRBV12-4 with TRBJ2-5, with 7 nucleotides matching TRBD1. Unmatched junction bases numbered 6, after V lost 6 bases and J lost 5 bases. This CDR3 has 13 amino acids. CDR3 nucleotides: TGTGCCAGCAGGACAGGGTCGCGGGAGACCCAGTACTTC. As protein: CASRTGSRETQYF.

This clonotype was observed a few times. The rearrangement links TRBV5-1 to TRBJ1-4, with 9 positions matching TRBD1. CDR3 length: 14 amino acids. Per the germline V gene, CDR1 is SGHRS and CDR2 is YFSETQ. Unmatched junction bases numbered 6, after V lost 4 bases and J lost 8 bases. The CDR3 region has the DNA TGCGCCAGCAGCCTGACAGGGGGGGAGGAAAAACTGTTTTTT. Its translation: CASSLTGGEEKLFF.

V usage is TRBV6-5 and J usage is TRBJ1-1; D is unclear. Trimming shortened V by 2 bases and J by 11 bases, and 15 bases separated the two germline ends. This CDR3 spans 13 amino acids. CDR1 and CDR2 from the germline V gene are MNHEY and SVGAGI. CDR3 sequence: CASSYGSGSLAFF. As DNA, the CDR3 is TGTGCCAGCAGTTACGGTAGCGGCTCGCTTGCTTTCTTT.

This clonotype counts as medium-sized. The rearrangement links TRBV4-3 to TRBJ1-5; 7 nucleotides match TRBD1. The germline V gene has CDR1 LGHNA and CDR2 YSLEER. The junction had 10 bases not matched to a gene; V was cut back by 2 bases and J by 6 bases. CDR3 size: 16 residues. CDR3 bases: TGCGCCAGCAGCCAAAATGGTGAGGGGGCGAGTCAGCCCCAGCATTTT. Amino acid sequence: CASSQNGEGASQPQHF.